The rows below give T cell receptor beta chains drawn from one sample of a study of cytomegalovirus exposure and HLA in healthy donors. The data were produced by immunoSEQ multiplex PCR, yet TCRdb's version contains in-frame clones alone and is incomplete. The sample yields 200,000 or so clones, about 83% seen once. The sample consisted of PBMCs. The receptor set was obtained from a girl aged 10 to 17 in good health and CMV-seronegative. CDR3s leave out the opening cysteine and the closing phenylalanine or tryptophan. Each record gives: V gene, J gene, CDR3 protein.

v_call: TRBV6-5
j_call: TRBJ1-1
cdr3_aa: ASRGGNTEAF

v_call: TRBV28
j_call: TRBJ2-2
cdr3_aa: ASSVPFGQGRAGELF

v_call: TRBV28
j_call: TRBJ1-2
cdr3_aa: ASSSQGGLYYGYT

v_call: TRBV2
j_call: TRBJ2-1
cdr3_aa: ASSELQLGLSSGSNEQF

v_call: TRBV7-9
j_call: TRBJ2-7
cdr3_aa: ASSLEGGARNYEQY

v_call: TRBV19
j_call: TRBJ1-2
cdr3_aa: ASSTPSRGINYGYT

v_call: TRBV6-5
j_call: .
cdr3_aa: ASSYGGASYEQY

v_call: TRBV5-4
j_call: TRBJ2-1
cdr3_aa: ASSLGAEQF

v_call: TRBV9
j_call: TRBJ2-3
cdr3_aa: ASSTSGVVTDTQY

v_call: TRBV28
j_call: TRBJ1-3
cdr3_aa: ASRSGVVSGNTIY

v_call: TRBV15
j_call: TRBJ2-3
cdr3_aa: ATSRLDTQY

v_call: TRBV7-9
j_call: TRBJ1-1
cdr3_aa: ASSAGDRGYTEAF

v_call: TRBV10-3
j_call: TRBJ1-5
cdr3_aa: AISESSGGRQPQH

v_call: TRBV25-1
j_call: TRBJ2-7
cdr3_aa: ASSLGGVSYEQY

v_call: TRBV28
j_call: TRBJ1-1
cdr3_aa: ASSEGQGFSDTEAF

v_call: TRBV4-1
j_call: TRBJ2-1
cdr3_aa: ASSQTSGRPSYNEQF

v_call: TRBV7-9
j_call: TRBJ2-5
cdr3_aa: ASSSRSGETQY